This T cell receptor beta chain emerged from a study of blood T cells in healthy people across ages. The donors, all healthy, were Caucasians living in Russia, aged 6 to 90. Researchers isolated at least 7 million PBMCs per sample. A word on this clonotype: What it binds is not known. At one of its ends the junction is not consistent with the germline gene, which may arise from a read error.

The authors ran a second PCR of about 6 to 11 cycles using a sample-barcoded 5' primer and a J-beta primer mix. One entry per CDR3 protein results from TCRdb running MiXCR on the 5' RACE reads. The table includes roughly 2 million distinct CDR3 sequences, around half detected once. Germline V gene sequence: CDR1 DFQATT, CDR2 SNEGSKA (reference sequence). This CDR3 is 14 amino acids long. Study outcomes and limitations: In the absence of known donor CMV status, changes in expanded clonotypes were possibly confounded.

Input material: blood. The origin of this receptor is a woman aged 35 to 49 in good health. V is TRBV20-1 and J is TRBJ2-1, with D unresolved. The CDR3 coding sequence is TGTAGTGCCCCCCGAGGACCCACCTACAATGAGCGGTTCTTC. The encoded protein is CSAPRGPTYNERFF.